The T cell receptor (beta chain) under discussion was sequenced for a study of T-cell reconstitution after alpha-beta-depleted transplantation in children. This clonotype was picked up many times. The antigen is not known. Preparation of the TCRbeta library involved a method that used unique molecular identifiers. Each CDR3 protein gets one entry after TCRdb re-called the PCR reads with MiXCR. The data hold 700,000 or so distinct CDR3 sequences, with about an eighth observed a single time. CDR3 length equals 15 residues. The V and J ends lost 0 bases and 2 bases, in that order; junction bases with no gene match: 4. Per the germline V gene, CDR1 is DFQATT and CDR2 is SNEGSKA (reference sequence). Regarding the study as a whole: Several hundred rapidly expanded clones from non-depleted graft cells reportedly supplied alpha-beta T cells about two months post-transplant. Among T cells one year after transplant, newly produced cells accounted for most counts and diversity.

The rearrangement uses TRBV20-1 and TRBJ1-3; 7 positions agree with TRBD1. The sample in question was PBMCs, obtained before TCRalphabeta/CD19-depleted stem cell transplant. This clonotype was sampled from a girl aged 2-10 years with congenital amegakaryocytic thrombocytopenia, due to receive a stem cell transplant. CDR3 bases: TGCAGTGCTAGAGACCGGACAGGTGCTGGAAACACCATATATTTT. Amino acids: CSARDRTGAGNTIYF.